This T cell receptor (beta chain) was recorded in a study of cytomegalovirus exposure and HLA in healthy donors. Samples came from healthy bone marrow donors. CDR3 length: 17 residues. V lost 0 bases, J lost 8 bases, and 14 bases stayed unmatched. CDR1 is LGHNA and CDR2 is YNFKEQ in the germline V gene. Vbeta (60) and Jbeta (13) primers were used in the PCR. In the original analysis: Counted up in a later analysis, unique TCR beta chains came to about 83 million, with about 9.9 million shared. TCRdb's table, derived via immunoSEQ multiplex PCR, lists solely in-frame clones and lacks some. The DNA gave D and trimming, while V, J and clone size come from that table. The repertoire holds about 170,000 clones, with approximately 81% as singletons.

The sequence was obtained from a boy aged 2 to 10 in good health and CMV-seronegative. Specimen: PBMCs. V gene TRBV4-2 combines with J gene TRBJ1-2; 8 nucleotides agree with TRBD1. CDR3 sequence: CASSQEQDRASRKGYTF. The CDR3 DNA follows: TGTGCCAGCAGCCAAGAGCAGGACAGGGCTTCTAGGAAGGGCTACACCTTC.